These T cell receptor beta chains were read from a single sample in a study of blood T cell repertoires in COVID-19. Only in-frame clones appear in the TCRdb table, and some are missing; sequencing was by immunoSEQ multiplex PCR. The data show around 93,000 clones, about 87% seen once. The sample taken for sequencing was peripheral blood. The receptors originated from a human donor in a cohort sampled during active COVID-19. Both conserved end residues are part of each CDR3. A D gene is named only where the DNA matches it firmly. Rows give clone size only sometimes, using once, few, many, or a class for an expanded clone.

CDR3 DNA	CDR3 protein	D gene	V gene	clone size	J gene
TGTGCCAGCTCACGAGCAGCGGTCACAAATTCACCCCTCCACTTT	CASSRAAVTNSPLHF	.	TRBV18	.	TRBJ1-6
TGCGCCAGCTCGGGGGCCGGGGAGCTGTTTTTT	CASSGAGELFF	.	TRBV10-2	.	TRBJ2-2
TGCGCCAGCAGCCAACAACTAGCGGGGGGATACAATGAGCAGTTCTTC	CASSQQLAGGYNEQFF	TRBD2	TRBV4-1	.	TRBJ2-1
TGTGCCAGCTCACCCGGACAGTGGAATTATGGCTACACCTTC	CASSPGQWNYGYTF	.	TRBV18	.	TRBJ1-2
TGCGCCAGCAGCCAAGCCCGGGAGTTACCCTATGGCTACACCTTC	CASSQARELPYGYTF	.	TRBV4-1	.	TRBJ1-2
TGTGCCAGCAGTCCCTCGGCAGCAGGGGTCTATGGCTACACCTTC	CASSPSAAGVYGYTF	.	TRBV6-5	.	TRBJ1-2
TGTGCCAGCTCACCGACGGGACTACACCAAGAGACCCAGTACTTC	CASSPTGLHQETQYF	TRBD2	TRBV5-6	.	TRBJ2-5
TGTGCCAGCAGCAAAGAGAACAGGGTAGGATCACCCCTCCACTTT	CASSKENRVGSPLHF	.	TRBV21-1	once	TRBJ1-6
TGTGCCAGCAGCGTTCTCCGGGACAGGGGCGTTCACGAGCAGTACTTC	CASSVLRDRGVHEQYF	TRBD1	TRBV9	.	TRBJ2-7
TGTGCCAGCAGCGGGACTAGCGGGAGGGCCTACAATGAGCAGTTCTTC	CASSGTSGRAYNEQFF	TRBD2	TRBV9	.	TRBJ2-1
TGTGCCAGCAGCCAAGCAAGACTAGCGGGGAGCCAAGAGACCCAGTACTTC	CASSQARLAGSQETQYF	TRBD2	TRBV3-1/TRBV3-2	.	TRBJ2-5
TGTGCCAGCAGTTACTCGATAGAGGGGGCTGGGTACGAGCAGTACTTC	CASSYSIEGAGYEQYF	TRBD1	TRBV6-6	.	TRBJ2-7
TGTGCCAGCAGTTTGCAGGGAGGCTCCTACGAGCAGTACTTC	CASSLQGGSYEQYF	.	TRBV28	.	TRBJ2-7
TGTGCCAGCAGTCTGAGCTCCTACGAGCAGTACTTC	CASSLSSYEQYF	.	TRBV28	.	TRBJ2-7
TGTGCCAGCAGTTTAAGTGGGGGGAGATATGGCTACACCTTC	CASSLSGGRYGYTF	.	TRBV27	.	TRBJ1-2
TGTGCCAGCAGCTTGTGGGCAGCAACTAATGAAAAACTGTTTTTT	CASSLWAATNEKLFF	.	TRBV5-6	.	TRBJ1-4
TGTGCCAGCAGTTTGGGACAGCATAGCAATCAGCCCCAGCATTTT	CASSLGQHSNQPQHF	TRBD1	TRBV28	.	TRBJ1-5
TGTGCCAGCTCACCCCAACAGGGGGCGCCTGGGGCCAACGTCCTGACTTTC	CASSPQQGAPGANVLTF	TRBD1	TRBV18	.	TRBJ2-6
TGTGCCAGCAGCTCCAAAATAACAGGGGGATCAAGGGCTTTCTTT	CASSSKITGGSRAFF	TRBD1	TRBV13	.	TRBJ1-1
TGCGCCAGCAGCCTCGAGGGGGCTGCAGATACGCAGTATTTT	CASSLEGAADTQYF	TRBD1	TRBV5-1	.	TRBJ2-3
TGCGCCAGCAGCCGAACGACTAGCGGACGTTACGATACGCAGTATTTT	CASSRTTSGRYDTQYF	TRBD2	TRBV4-1	.	TRBJ2-3
TGCGCCAGCAGCTTGGAGCAATCCACGAACACTGAAGCTTTCTTT	CASSLEQSTNTEAFF	.	TRBV5-1	.	TRBJ1-1
TGTGCCAGCAGTTTACGGCAGGCTGGGGCCAACGTCCTGACTTTC	CASSLRQAGANVLTF	.	TRBV28	.	TRBJ2-6
TGTGCCAGCAGCAAGCCGGGGACCTACGAGCAGTACTTC	CASSKPGTYEQYF	.	TRBV6-5	.	TRBJ2-7
TGTGCCAGCAGCCCCCCAGGGCGAGGCTCCTACAATGAGCAGTTCTTC	CASSPPGRGSYNEQFF	.	TRBV7-9	.	TRBJ2-1
TGTGCCAGCAGCGCCTACACGACAGGGAACACCGGGGAGCTGTTTTTT	CASSAYTTGNTGELFF	.	TRBV9	once	TRBJ2-2
TGCGCCAGCAGCTTGGATGGCCTGGAGCTGAACACTGAAGCTTTCTTT	CASSLDGLELNTEAFF	.	TRBV5-1	.	TRBJ1-1
TGTGCCAGCAGCTTCGTAGCGGGACCTCAAGAGACCCAGTACTTC	CASSFVAGPQETQYF	TRBD2	TRBV7-2	.	TRBJ2-5
TGTGCCAGCAGCCGCGGGACCGCCCAAGGCACAGATACGCAGTATTTT	CASSRGTAQGTDTQYF	.	TRBV3-1/TRBV3-2	.	TRBJ2-3
TGTGCCAGCAGCGAGCTGATGACAGGGGGAAGAGAGACCCAGTACTTC	CASSELMTGGRETQYF	TRBD1	TRBV3-1/TRBV3-2	.	TRBJ2-5
TGTGCCAGCAGAAACCTCCTAGCGGGAGTCCGAGAGACCCAGTACTTC	CASRNLLAGVRETQYF	TRBD2	TRBV28	.	TRBJ2-5
TGTGCCAGCTCACCGCGGACTAGCTCCCTTTTCACAGATACGCAGTATTTT	CASSPRTSSLFTDTQYF	TRBD2	TRBV18	.	TRBJ2-3
TGTGCCAGCAGCTTAGATGGGACAGGGGTTTCGGGAGGCTACACCTTC	CASSLDGTGVSGGYTF	TRBD1	TRBV7-6	.	TRBJ1-2
TGTGCCAGCAGCCTCCTTGCCGACAGTAACACTGAAGCTTTCTTT	CASSLLADSNTEAFF	.	TRBV7-3	.	TRBJ1-1
TGTGCCAGCAGCCGACAGTTGAGCTCCTACGAGCAGTACTTC	CASSRQLSSYEQYF	.	TRBV14	.	TRBJ2-7
TGTGCCAGCAGCTCCCCCAACTACAATGAGCAGTTCTTC	CASSSPNYNEQFF	.	TRBV11-2	.	TRBJ2-1
TGCGCCAGCAGCCAAGAAGCGGCGGGGGGCACAGATACGCAGTATTTT	CASSQEAAGGTDTQYF	TRBD2	TRBV4-3	.	TRBJ2-3
TGTGCCAGCAGCTTGGGAGGGTCCTTCATGAACACTGAAGCTTTCTTT	CASSLGGSFMNTEAFF	.	TRBV5-6	.	TRBJ1-1